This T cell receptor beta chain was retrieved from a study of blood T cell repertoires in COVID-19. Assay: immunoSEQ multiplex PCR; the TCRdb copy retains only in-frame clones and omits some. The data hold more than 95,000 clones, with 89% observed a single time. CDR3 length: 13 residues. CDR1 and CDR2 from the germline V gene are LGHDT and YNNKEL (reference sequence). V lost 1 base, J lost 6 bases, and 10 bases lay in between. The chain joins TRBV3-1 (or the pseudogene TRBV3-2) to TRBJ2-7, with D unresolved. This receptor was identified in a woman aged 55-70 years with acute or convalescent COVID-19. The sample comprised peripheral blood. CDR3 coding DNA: TGTGCCAGCAGCCAAGTAAGTCCCGGCGAGCAGTACTTC. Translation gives CASSQVSPGEQYF.